This paragraph reports one TCR beta chain. Germline-derived CDR1 and CDR2 are GTSNPN and SVGIG (reference sequence). Trimming took 0 bases from V and 5 from J, leaving 13 bases between them. The CDR3 is 15 residues long. How the authors handled the data: Nucleated cell counts were estimated from reference gene primer amplification. The data were produced by immunoSEQ multiplex PCR, yet TCRdb's version contains in-frame clones alone and is incomplete. The DNA was the basis for D and trimming; V, J and clone size are from that table. The sample consists of more than 90,000 clones, approximately 85% of them appearing once. These data belong to a study of blood T cell repertoires in COVID-19.

The TCR was taken from a man aged 35 to 55 with acute or convalescent COVID-19. Sequences were obtained from peripheral blood. This sequence joins TRBV30 and TRBJ2-2; D gene uncertain. The CDR3 coding sequence is TGTGCCTGGAGTGTTGAAAGACTCGGGACCGGGGAGCTGTTTTTT. It yields the protein CAWSVERLGTGELFF.